This TCR beta chain was sequenced during a study of human T cells and chemical hapten exposure. Study as a whole: The study traced per-sample TCR yield variation mainly to small differences in pooled library volumes.

This clonotype was recorded many times. TCRdb itself ran the RACE reads through MiXCR, one entry per CDR3 protein. The sample includes tens of thousands of distinct CDR3 sequences, roughly 10% of them seen just once. The time point denotes: patch test 3, about 24 weeks after DPC sensitization. The sample's treatment: therapeutic diphenylcyclopropenone sensitization with weekly scalp DPC. Germline trimming cut 4 bases from V and 5 bases from J; bases unmatched to any gene: 12. The germline V gene has CDR1 LGHNA and CDR2 YNFKEQ. The CDR3 contains 16 residues. Here the sequenced sample was whole blood, taken in connection with sensitization to the hapten diphenylcyclopropenone (DPC). The rearrangement joins TRBV4-2 to TRBJ2-3; 7 nucleotides agree with TRBD2. The receptor was isolated from a woman aged 35 to 49 with alopecia areata. Some clones in this sample may be carry-over from other donors' samples. The CDR3 reads CASSLEAGPAGDTQYF. In DNA form, the CDR3 reads TGTGCCAGCAGCCTGGAAGCGGGACCTGCGGGAGATACGCAGTATTTT.